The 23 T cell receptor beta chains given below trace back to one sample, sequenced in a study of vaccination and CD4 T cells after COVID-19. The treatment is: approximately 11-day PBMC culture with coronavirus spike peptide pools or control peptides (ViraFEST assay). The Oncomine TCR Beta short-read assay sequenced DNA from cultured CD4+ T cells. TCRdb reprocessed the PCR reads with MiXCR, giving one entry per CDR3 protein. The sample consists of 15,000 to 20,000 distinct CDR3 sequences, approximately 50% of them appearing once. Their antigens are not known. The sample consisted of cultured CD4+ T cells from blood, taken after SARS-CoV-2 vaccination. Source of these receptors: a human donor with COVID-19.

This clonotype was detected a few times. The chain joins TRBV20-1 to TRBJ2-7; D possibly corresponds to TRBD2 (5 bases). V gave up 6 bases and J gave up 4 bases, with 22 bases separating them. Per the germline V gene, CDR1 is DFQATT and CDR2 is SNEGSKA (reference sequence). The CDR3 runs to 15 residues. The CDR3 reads CSASTRSGNGYEQYF. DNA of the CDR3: TGCAGTGCGTCAACCCGGTCGGGAAACGGGTACGAGCAGTACTTC.

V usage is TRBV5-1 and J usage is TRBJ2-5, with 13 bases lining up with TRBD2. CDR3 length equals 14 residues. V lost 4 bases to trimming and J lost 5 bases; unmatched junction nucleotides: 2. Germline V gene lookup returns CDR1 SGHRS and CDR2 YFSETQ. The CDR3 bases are TGCGCCAGCAGCCAGGGACTAGCGGGGGAGACCCAGTACTTC. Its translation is CASSQGLAGETQYF. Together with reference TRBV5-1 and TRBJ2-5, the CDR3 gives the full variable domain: KAGVTQTPRYLIKTRGQQVTLSCSPISGHRSVSWYQQTPGQGLQFLFEYFSETQRNKGNFPGRFSGRQFSNSRSEMNVSTLELGDSALYLCASSQGLAGETQYFGPGTRLLVL.

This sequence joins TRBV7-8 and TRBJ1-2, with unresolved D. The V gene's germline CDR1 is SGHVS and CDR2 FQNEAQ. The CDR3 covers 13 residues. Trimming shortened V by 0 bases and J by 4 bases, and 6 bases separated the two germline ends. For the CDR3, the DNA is TGTGCCAGCAGCTTAGCCAACAGCTATGGCTACACCTTC. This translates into CASSLANSYGYTF.

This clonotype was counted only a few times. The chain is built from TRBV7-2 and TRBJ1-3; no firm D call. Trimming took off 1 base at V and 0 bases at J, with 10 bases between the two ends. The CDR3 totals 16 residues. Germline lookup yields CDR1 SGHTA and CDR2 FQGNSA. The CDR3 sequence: CASSLVRLSSGNTIYF. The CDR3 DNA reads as TGTGCCAGCAGCTTAGTACGCCTGAGCTCTGGAAACACCATATATTTT.

The CDR3 DNA reads TGTGCCAGCAGCTTAGTGGAGGGGGCTGAAGCTTTCTTT. Its protein product is CASSLVEGAEAFF. The chain has TRBV11-2 and TRBJ1-1; tentatively, D is TRBD1 (6 bases). The CDR3 has 13 residues. The ends were cut back, 1 base at V and 6 bases at J, with 9 bases in the middle. Germline V gene lookup returns CDR1 SGHAT and CDR2 FQNNGV.

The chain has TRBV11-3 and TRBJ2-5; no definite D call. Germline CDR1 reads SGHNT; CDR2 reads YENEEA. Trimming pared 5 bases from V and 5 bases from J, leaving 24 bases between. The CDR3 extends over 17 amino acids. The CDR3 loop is CASSKGVAVQDKETQYF. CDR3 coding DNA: TGTGCCAGCAGCAAAGGAGTAGCAGTCCAAGATAAGGAGACCCAGTACTTC.

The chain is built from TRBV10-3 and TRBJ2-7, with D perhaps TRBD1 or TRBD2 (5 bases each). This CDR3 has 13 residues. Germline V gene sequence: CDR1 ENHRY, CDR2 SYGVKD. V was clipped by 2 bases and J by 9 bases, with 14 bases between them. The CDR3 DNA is TGTGCCATCAGTGAGGAGGGACGGAAGTGGCAGTACTTC. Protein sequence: CAISEEGRKWQYF.

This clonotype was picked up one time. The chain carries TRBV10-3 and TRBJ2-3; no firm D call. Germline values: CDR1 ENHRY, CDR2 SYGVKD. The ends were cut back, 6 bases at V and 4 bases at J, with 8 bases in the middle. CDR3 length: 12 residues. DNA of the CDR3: TGTGCCATCAGCCCCGGCTCAGATACGCAGTATTTT. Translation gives CAISPGSDTQYF.

The CDR3 sequence: CASRQRGGRDEQFF. As DNA, the CDR3 is TGTGCCAGCAGACAGCGGGGGGGCCGTGATGAGCAGTTCTTC. The rearrangement links TRBV6-1 to TRBJ2-1; 10 positions agree with TRBD2. The germline gives CDR1 MNHNS, CDR2 SASEGT. The ends lost 6 bases at V and 8 bases at J; junction bases unmatched: 7. CDR3 length: 14 residues.

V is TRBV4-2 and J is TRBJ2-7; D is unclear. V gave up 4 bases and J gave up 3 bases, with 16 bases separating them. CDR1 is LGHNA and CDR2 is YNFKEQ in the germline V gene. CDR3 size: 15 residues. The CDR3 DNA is TGTGCCAGCAGCCCAGCAAACGACATAGACTACGAGCAGTACTTC. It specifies CASSPANDIDYEQYF.

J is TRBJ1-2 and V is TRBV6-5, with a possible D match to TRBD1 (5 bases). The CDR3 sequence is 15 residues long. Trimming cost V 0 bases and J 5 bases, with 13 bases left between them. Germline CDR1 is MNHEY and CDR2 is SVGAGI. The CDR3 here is CASSYSTFGGYGYTF. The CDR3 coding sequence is TGTGCCAGCAGTTACTCGACTTTTGGGGGTTATGGCTACACCTTC.

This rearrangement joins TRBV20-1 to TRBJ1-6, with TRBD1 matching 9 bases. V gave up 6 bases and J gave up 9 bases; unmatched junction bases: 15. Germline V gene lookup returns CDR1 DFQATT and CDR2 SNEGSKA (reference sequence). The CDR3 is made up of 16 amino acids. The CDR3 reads CSAKSPNRGRVSPLHF. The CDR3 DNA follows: TGCAGTGCGAAGAGCCCCAACAGGGGGCGGGTTTCACCCCTCCACTTT.

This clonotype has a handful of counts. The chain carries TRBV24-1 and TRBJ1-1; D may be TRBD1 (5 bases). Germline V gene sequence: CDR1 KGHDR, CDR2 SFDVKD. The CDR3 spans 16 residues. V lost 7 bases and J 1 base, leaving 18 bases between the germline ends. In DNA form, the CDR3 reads TGTGCCACCAGCCCCTCGGGGGTTCTGGGGAACACTGAAGCTTTCTTT. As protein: CATSPSGVLGNTEAFF.

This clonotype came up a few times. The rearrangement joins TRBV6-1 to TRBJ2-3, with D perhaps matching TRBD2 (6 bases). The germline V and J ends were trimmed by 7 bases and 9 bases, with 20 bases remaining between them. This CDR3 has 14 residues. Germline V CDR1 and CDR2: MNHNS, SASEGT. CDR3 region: CASTPQSRGGTQYF. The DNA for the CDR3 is TGTGCCAGCACCCCCCAATCGCGGGGAGGAACGCAGTATTTT.

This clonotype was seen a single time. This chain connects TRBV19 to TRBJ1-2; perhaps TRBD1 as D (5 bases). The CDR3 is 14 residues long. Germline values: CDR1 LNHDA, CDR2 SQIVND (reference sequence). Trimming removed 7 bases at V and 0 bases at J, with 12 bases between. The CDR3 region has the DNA TGTGCCAGTAAACCGACAGTAGCTAACTATGGCTACACCTTC. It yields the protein CASKPTVANYGYTF.

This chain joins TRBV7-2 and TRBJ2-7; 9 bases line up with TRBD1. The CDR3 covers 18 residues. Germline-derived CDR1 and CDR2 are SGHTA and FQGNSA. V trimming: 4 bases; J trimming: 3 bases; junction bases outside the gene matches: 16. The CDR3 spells CASSSRGTGSGLIYEQYF. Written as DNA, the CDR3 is TGTGCCAGCAGCTCCCGGGGGACAGGGAGCGGCCTGATCTACGAGCAGTACTTC.

CDR3 protein: CASRRDRSISNEQFF. The CDR3 coding sequence is TGTGCCAGCAGACGGGACCGATCAATTAGCAATGAGCAGTTCTTC. The chain is built from TRBV6-1 and TRBJ2-1; D is perhaps TRBD1 or TRBD2 (5 bases each). Germline CDR1 is MNHNS and CDR2 is SASEGT. V gave up 6 bases and J gave up 6 bases, with 18 bases separating them. This CDR3 has 15 residues.

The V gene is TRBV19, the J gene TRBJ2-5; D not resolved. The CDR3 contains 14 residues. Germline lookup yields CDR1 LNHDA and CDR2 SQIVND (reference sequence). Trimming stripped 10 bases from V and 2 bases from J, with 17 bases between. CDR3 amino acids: CATKYGVGQETQYF. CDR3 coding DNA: TGTGCCACCAAATATGGGGTTGGGCAAGAGACCCAGTACTTC.

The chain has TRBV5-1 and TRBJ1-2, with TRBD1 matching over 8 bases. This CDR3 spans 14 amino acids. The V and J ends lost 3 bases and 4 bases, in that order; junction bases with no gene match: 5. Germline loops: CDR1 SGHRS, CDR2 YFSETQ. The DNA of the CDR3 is TGCGCCAGCAGCTCCCAGGGGGCGAGCTATGGCTACACCTTC. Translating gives CASSSQGASYGYTF.

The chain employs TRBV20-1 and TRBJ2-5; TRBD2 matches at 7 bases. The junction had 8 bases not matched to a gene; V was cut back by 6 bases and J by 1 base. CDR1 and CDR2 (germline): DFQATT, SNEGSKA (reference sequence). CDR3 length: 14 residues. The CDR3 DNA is TGCAGTGCGCGACTAGCAAGCTCCCAAGAGACCCAGTACTTC. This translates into CSARLASSQETQYF.

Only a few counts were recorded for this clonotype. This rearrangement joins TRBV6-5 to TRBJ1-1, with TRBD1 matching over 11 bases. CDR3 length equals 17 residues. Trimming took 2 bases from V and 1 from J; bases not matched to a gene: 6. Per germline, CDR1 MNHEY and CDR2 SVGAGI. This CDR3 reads CASSYGTGGVWNTEAFF. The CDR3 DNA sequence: TGTGCCAGCAGTTACGGGACAGGGGGAGTCTGGAACACTGAAGCTTTCTTT.

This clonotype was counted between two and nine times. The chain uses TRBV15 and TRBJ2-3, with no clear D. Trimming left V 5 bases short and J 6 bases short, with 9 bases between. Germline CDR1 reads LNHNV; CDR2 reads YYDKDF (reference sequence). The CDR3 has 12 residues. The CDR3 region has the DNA TGTGCCACCAGCCGACCGCCGGATACGCAGTATTTT. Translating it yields CATSRPPDTQYF.

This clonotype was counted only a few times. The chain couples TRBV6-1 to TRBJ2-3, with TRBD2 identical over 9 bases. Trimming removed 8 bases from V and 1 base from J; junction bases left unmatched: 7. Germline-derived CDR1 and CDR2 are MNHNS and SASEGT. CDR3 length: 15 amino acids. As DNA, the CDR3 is TGTGCCAGCTTGAGGGCTAGCGGGGGCACAGATACGCAGTATTTT. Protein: CASLRASGGTDTQYF.